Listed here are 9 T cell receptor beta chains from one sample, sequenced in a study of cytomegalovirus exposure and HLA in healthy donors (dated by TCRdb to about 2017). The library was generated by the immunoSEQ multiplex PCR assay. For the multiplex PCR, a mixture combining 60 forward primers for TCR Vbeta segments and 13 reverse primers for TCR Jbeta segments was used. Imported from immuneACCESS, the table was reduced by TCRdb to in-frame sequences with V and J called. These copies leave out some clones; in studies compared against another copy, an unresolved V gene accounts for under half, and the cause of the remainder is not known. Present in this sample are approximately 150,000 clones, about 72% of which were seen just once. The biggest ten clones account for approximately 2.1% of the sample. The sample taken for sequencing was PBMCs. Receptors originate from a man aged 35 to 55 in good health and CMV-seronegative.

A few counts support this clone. CDR3 loop: CASSRTLAGASGEQFF. The DNA for the CDR3 is TGTGCCAGCAGCCGCACCCTAGCGGGAGCCAGTGGTGAGCAGTTCTTC. The chain is built from TRBV7-2 and TRBJ2-1, with TRBD2 identical over 10 bases. Germline V gives CDR1 SGHTA, CDR2 FQGNSA. This CDR3 spans 16 amino acids. V was pared by 5 bases and J by 9 bases, with 13 bases of the junction left unmatched.

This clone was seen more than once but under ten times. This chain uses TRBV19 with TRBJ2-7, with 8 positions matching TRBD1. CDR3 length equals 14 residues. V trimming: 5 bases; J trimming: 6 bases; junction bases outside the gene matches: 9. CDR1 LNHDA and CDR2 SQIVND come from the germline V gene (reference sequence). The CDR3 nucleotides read TGTGCCAGTAGTCACCCAGGACAGGGCGCCGAGCAGTACTTC. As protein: CASSHPGQGAEQYF. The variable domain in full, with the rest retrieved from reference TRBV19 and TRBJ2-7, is DGGITQSPKYLFRKEGQNVTLSCEQNLNHDAMYWYRQDPGQGLRLIYYSQIVNDFQKGDIAEGYSVSREKKESFPLTVTSAQKNPTAFYLCASSHPGQGAEQYFGPGTRLTVT.

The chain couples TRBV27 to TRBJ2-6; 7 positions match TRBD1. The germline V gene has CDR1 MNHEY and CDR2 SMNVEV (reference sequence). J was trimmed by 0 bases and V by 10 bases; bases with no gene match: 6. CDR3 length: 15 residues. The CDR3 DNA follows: TGTGCCACCCGGGACAGTTACTCTGGGGCCAACGTCCTGACTTTC. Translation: CATRDSYSGANVLTF.

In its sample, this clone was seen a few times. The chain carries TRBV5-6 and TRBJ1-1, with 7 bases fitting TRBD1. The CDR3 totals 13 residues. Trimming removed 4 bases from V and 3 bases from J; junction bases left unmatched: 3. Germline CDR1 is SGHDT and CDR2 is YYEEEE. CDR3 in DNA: TGTGCCAGCAGCCTACAGGGGTACACTGAAGCTTTCTTT. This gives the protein CASSLQGYTEAFF.

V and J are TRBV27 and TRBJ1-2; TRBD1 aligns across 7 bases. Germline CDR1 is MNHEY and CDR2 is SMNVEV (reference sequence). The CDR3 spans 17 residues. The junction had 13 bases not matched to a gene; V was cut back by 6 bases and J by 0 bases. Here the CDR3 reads CASSLNLGQAANYGYTF. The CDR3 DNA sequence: TGTGCCAGCAGCCTCAATCTTGGACAGGCCGCTAACTATGGCTACACCTTC.

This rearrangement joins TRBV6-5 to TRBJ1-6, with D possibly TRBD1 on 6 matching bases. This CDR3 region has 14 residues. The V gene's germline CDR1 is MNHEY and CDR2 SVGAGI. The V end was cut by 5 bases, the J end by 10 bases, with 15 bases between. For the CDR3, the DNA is TGTGCCAGCAGTCCTACAGGGCCCAGGTCACCCCTCCACTTT. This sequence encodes CASSPTGPRSPLHF.

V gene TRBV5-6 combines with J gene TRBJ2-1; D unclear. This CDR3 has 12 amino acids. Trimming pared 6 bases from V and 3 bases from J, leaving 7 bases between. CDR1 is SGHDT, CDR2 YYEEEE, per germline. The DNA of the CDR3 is TGTGCCAGCAATGTCTTCTACAATGAGCAGTTCTTC. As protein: CASNVFYNEQFF.

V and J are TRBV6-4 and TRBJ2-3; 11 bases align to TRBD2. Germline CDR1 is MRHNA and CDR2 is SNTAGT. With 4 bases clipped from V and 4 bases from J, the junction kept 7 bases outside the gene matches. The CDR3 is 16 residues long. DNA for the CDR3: TGTGCCAGCAGTGTTTTTAGCGGGGGGGCCGCAGATACGCAGTATTTT. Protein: CASSVFSGGAADTQYF.

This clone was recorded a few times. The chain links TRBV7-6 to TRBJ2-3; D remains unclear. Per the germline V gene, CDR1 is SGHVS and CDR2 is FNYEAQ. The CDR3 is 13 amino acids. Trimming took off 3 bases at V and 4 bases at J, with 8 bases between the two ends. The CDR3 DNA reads TGTGCCAGCAGCTTCTCCCGCGCAGATACGCAGTATTTT. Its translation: CASSFSRADTQYF.